This TCR beta chain came from a study of a mutant IDH1 vaccine in newly diagnosed glioma. In the study overall: Investigators started vaccination 4-6 weeks after radiotherapy alone, or with temozolomide cycles.

Sample time point: week 47, end of study. In the vaccine, a single dose held 300 ug of the mutant IDH1 20-mer peptide, along with topical imiquimod. Worth noting for this clone: As yet, its antigen is unknown.

This CDR3 region has 16 residues. Looked up from germline, CDR1 is GTSNPN and CDR2 is SVGIG (reference sequence). With V trimmed by 1 base and J by 4 bases, 12 bases remained unmatched. Sequencing was performed with immunoSEQ multiplex PCR; in TCRdb, only in-frame clones are kept and a portion is missing. The sample records about 52,000 clones, around 80% being singletons. V is TRBV30 and J is TRBJ1-2; 7 bases fit TRBD1. The clonotype originates from a woman aged 40 to 55 with glioma. Some clones in this sample may be carry-over from other donors' samples. The material was PBMCs, obtained from a glioma patient whose treatment included an IDH1 peptide vaccine. For the CDR3, the DNA is TGTGCCTGGAGTGGCCGGAAGGGGGCTTCCTCCTATGGCTACACCTTC. Translated, it gives CAWSGRKGASSYGYTF.